The rows below give T cell receptor beta chains drawn from one sample of a study of blood T cell repertoires in COVID-19. Assay used: immunoSEQ multiplex PCR; TCRdb lists only in-frame clones, some missing. This table holds hundreds of thousands of clones, around 80% found once. Sequenced: peripheral blood. The receptors originated from a woman aged 40-49 years with active or convalescent COVID-19. The CDR3 runs from the conserved cysteine through the conserved F or W. Fields, in order: clone size, V gene, D gene, CDR3 protein. The D gene is left open where the match is weak. Some rows have no size entry. The others give once, few or many, or a class for an expanded clone.

abundance: many; v_gene: TRBV7-3; d_gene: TRBD2; CDR3aa: CASSLKISGGSNTGELFF
abundance: many; v_gene: TRBV27; d_gene: .; CDR3aa: CASSLDIFRNSPLHF
abundance: .; v_gene: TRBV19; d_gene: TRBD1; CDR3aa: CASSIDTGGGTQYF
abundance: .; v_gene: TRBV7-9; d_gene: .; CDR3aa: CASSLGTDTGELFF
abundance: .; v_gene: TRBV5-6; d_gene: TRBD1; CDR3aa: CASSGTGGNQPQHF
abundance: .; v_gene: TRBV3-1/TRBV3-2; d_gene: TRBD1; CDR3aa: CASSQLSSGTGVTEAFF
abundance: .; v_gene: TRBV4-1; d_gene: .; CDR3aa: CASSHYGNTEAFF
abundance: .; v_gene: TRBV3-1/TRBV3-2; d_gene: TRBD1; CDR3aa: CASRGTGKETQYF
abundance: .; v_gene: TRBV3-1/TRBV3-2; d_gene: TRBD2; CDR3aa: CASSQGGGRQETQYF
abundance: once; v_gene: TRBV21-1; d_gene: .; CDR3aa: CASSNEEPGTGLITGELFF
abundance: .; v_gene: TRBV5-6; d_gene: .; CDR3aa: CASSWDTLTYNEQFF
abundance: few; v_gene: TRBV21-1; d_gene: .; CDR3aa: CASSLLDREAMNTEAFF
abundance: once; v_gene: TRBV6-1; d_gene: .; CDR3aa: CASSELGGAYNEQFF
abundance: .; v_gene: TRBV10-3; d_gene: .; CDR3aa: CAISENRPQGNNSPLHF
abundance: .; v_gene: TRBV29-1; d_gene: .; CDR3aa: CSGLTPRNTEAFF
abundance: .; v_gene: TRBV19; d_gene: .; CDR3aa: CASSIPGVQETQYF
abundance: .; v_gene: TRBV6-2/TRBV6-3; d_gene: .; CDR3aa: CASSPQAQVEYNSPLHF
abundance: .; v_gene: TRBV19; d_gene: .; CDR3aa: CASSTGSNSPLHF
abundance: .; v_gene: TRBV7-9; d_gene: TRBD2; CDR3aa: CASSSTSGVSYEQYF
abundance: .; v_gene: TRBV28; d_gene: .; CDR3aa: CASSLSTGAENSPLHF
abundance: .; v_gene: TRBV7-3; d_gene: TRBD2; CDR3aa: CASSSLRRRTSGGDAEQFF
abundance: many; v_gene: TRBV6-2/TRBV6-3; d_gene: .; CDR3aa: CASSYYGRGNEQFF
abundance: .; v_gene: TRBV2; d_gene: .; CDR3aa: CASNNKDRSNTEAFF
abundance: once; v_gene: TRBV9; d_gene: TRBD1; CDR3aa: CASSATGQGNTIYF
abundance: .; v_gene: TRBV13; d_gene: TRBD1; CDR3aa: CASSLGTGGYGYTF
abundance: .; v_gene: TRBV6-6; d_gene: TRBD1; CDR3aa: CASSFPGQTSGNTIYF
abundance: few; v_gene: TRBV7-3; d_gene: .; CDR3aa: CASSLVGSSGQEQFF
abundance: .; v_gene: TRBV7-9; d_gene: .; CDR3aa: CASSPTENSNQPQHF
abundance: .; v_gene: TRBV5-1; d_gene: .; CDR3aa: CASSGGASTGELFF
abundance: .; v_gene: TRBV5-1; d_gene: .; CDR3aa: CASSLQGSYETQYF
abundance: .; v_gene: TRBV2; d_gene: .; CDR3aa: CASRFDRSSNQPQHF
abundance: .; v_gene: TRBV28; d_gene: .; CDR3aa: CASSFGVAGNTIYF
abundance: .; v_gene: TRBV18; d_gene: TRBD1; CDR3aa: CASSPRDSFHEQYF
abundance: many; v_gene: TRBV12-3/TRBV12-4; d_gene: TRBD1; CDR3aa: CASRVPGTEEAFF
abundance: .; v_gene: TRBV5-5; d_gene: .; CDR3aa: CASSRSGTPSEAFF
abundance: .; v_gene: TRBV28; d_gene: TRBD1; CDR3aa: CASRGQGASNYGYTF
abundance: once; v_gene: TRBV2; d_gene: TRBD2; CDR3aa: CASSDSLAGGPRSYNEQFF
abundance: .; v_gene: TRBV5-4; d_gene: .; CDR3aa: CASSLVGQVGEKLFF
abundance: few; v_gene: TRBV11-2; d_gene: .; CDR3aa: CASSGYQTARLGYTF
abundance: .; v_gene: TRBV28; d_gene: TRBD1; CDR3aa: CASPPPGQTTYEQYF
abundance: .; v_gene: TRBV6-1; d_gene: TRBD1; CDR3aa: CASSTGQGARTEAFF
abundance: .; v_gene: TRBV2; d_gene: .; CDR3aa: CASSEYRATNEKLFF
abundance: few; v_gene: TRBV7-9; d_gene: .; CDR3aa: CASSPWDTTTNEKLFF
abundance: .; v_gene: TRBV2; d_gene: .; CDR3aa: CASSEEIPGSTDTQYF
abundance: .; v_gene: TRBV29-1; d_gene: .; CDR3aa: CSYLAGSNTGELFF
abundance: .; v_gene: TRBV5-1; d_gene: TRBD2; CDR3aa: CASSLGAGDLYNEQFF
abundance: .; v_gene: TRBV2; d_gene: .; CDR3aa: CASSQDSHTDTQYF
abundance: .; v_gene: TRBV27; d_gene: TRBD1; CDR3aa: CASSPGQGSTGELFF
abundance: .; v_gene: TRBV12-3/TRBV12-4; d_gene: TRBD2; CDR3aa: CASRLAGDYEQYF
abundance: few; v_gene: TRBV6-5; d_gene: .; CDR3aa: CASGGRSFNSPLHF
abundance: .; v_gene: TRBV30; d_gene: .; CDR3aa: CAWTIQAGRGTEAFF
abundance: .; v_gene: TRBV19; d_gene: .; CDR3aa: CASTTGGRVKMEPQHF
abundance: .; v_gene: TRBV6-5; d_gene: .; CDR3aa: CASSYYRADQPQHF